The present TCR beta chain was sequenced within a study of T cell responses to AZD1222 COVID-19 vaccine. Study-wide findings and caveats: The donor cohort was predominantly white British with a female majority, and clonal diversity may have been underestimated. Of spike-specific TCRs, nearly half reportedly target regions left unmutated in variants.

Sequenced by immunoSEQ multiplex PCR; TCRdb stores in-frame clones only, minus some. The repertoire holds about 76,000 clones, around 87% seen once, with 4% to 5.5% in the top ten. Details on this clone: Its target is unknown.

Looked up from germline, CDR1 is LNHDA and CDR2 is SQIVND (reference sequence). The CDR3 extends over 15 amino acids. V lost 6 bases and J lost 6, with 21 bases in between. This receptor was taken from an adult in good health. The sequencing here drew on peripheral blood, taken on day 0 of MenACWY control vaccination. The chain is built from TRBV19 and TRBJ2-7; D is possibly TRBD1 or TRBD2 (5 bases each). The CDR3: CASSNKGPRRGEQYF. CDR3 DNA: TGTGCCAGTAGCAACAAGGGACCCAGGAGAGGCGAGCAGTACTTC.